Listed below are T cell receptor beta chains from one sample, sequenced in a study of cytomegalovirus exposure and HLA in healthy donors. Here immunoSEQ multiplex PCR was the method, and the copy in TCRdb shows in-frame clones only, minus some. The top ten hold roughly 2% of the sample, which has more than 250,000 clones, roughly 90% seen once. The specimen sequenced was PBMCs. These TCRs come from a woman between 18 and 29 years old in good health and CMV-seronegative. The CDR3 runs from the conserved cysteine through the conserved F or W. Each record gives: V gene, clone size, D gene, J gene, CDR3 DNA, CDR3 protein. The D gene is left open where the match is weak. The size of a clone is reported for some rows only, either as once, few or many, or as a class for expanded clones.

v_call: TRBV5-4; clone_size: -; d_call: -; j_call: TRBJ2-5; cdr3_nt: TGTGCCAGCAGCTTCGGTACGGGTCTCAACGAAGAGACCCAGTACTTC; cdr3_aa: CASSFGTGLNEETQYF
v_call: TRBV9; clone_size: -; d_call: -; j_call: TRBJ2-1; cdr3_nt: TGTGCCAGCAGCCCCCGCCTGAGCTCCTACAATGAGCAGTTCTTC; cdr3_aa: CASSPRLSSYNEQFF
v_call: TRBV7-2; clone_size: -; d_call: -; j_call: TRBJ2-2; cdr3_nt: TGTGCCAGCAGCCCATTCCGGACAGAGAACACCGGGGAGCTGTTTTTT; cdr3_aa: CASSPFRTENTGELFF
v_call: TRBV5-4; clone_size: once; d_call: TRBD1; j_call: TRBJ1-2; cdr3_nt: TGTGCCAGCAGCCTTGAATTCGCGGACAGGGAAAGGGGCTACACCTTC; cdr3_aa: CASSLEFADRERGYTF
v_call: TRBV15; clone_size: -; d_call: -; j_call: TRBJ1-2; cdr3_nt: TGTGCCACCAGTGCGGAGGGACTTCTTTATGGCTACACCTTC; cdr3_aa: CATSAEGLLYGYTF
v_call: TRBV2; clone_size: once; d_call: TRBD1; j_call: TRBJ2-2; cdr3_nt: TGTGCCAGCAGCCGGACAGGGGACGCCGCGAACACCGGGGAGCTGTTTTTT; cdr3_aa: CASSRTGDAANTGELFF
v_call: TRBV30; clone_size: -; d_call: -; j_call: TRBJ1-1; cdr3_nt: TGTGCCTGGAGTATCCCGGGAGCCAACACTGAAGCTTTCTTT; cdr3_aa: CAWSIPGANTEAFF
v_call: TRBV4-2; clone_size: -; d_call: -; j_call: TRBJ2-1; cdr3_nt: TGTGCCAGCAGCCTCCAACCGGGACTCCCTAATGAGCAGTTCTTC; cdr3_aa: CASSLQPGLPNEQFF
v_call: TRBV5-4; clone_size: -; d_call: TRBD2; j_call: TRBJ2-5; cdr3_nt: TGTGCCAGCAGCTACATAACAGCGGGGATCGAGACCCAGTACTTC; cdr3_aa: CASSYITAGIETQYF
v_call: TRBV18; clone_size: -; d_call: -; j_call: TRBJ1-5; cdr3_nt: TGTGCCAGCTCACCTGGCAACAATCAGCCCCAGCATTTT; cdr3_aa: CASSPGNNQPQHF
v_call: TRBV29-1; clone_size: -; d_call: TRBD1; j_call: TRBJ1-1; cdr3_nt: TGCAGCGGTCGACAGGGATTGAACACTGAAGCTTTCTTT; cdr3_aa: CSGRQGLNTEAFF
v_call: TRBV11-2; clone_size: -; d_call: TRBD2; j_call: TRBJ2-2; cdr3_nt: TGTGCCAGCAGCCTGACTAGCGGGGGGCACCCCGGGGAGCTGTTTTTT; cdr3_aa: CASSLTSGGHPGELFF
v_call: TRBV7-4; clone_size: -; d_call: -; j_call: TRBJ2-1; cdr3_nt: TGTGCCAGCAACCAACTTGAGTGGAGTTCAGGGGATGAGCAGTTCTTC; cdr3_aa: CASNQLEWSSGDEQFF
v_call: TRBV4-1; clone_size: -; d_call: -; j_call: TRBJ1-2; cdr3_nt: TGCGCCAGCAGCCCAGCAGAGGGCGCCAACTATGGCTACACCTTC; cdr3_aa: CASSPAEGANYGYTF
v_call: TRBV21-1; clone_size: -; d_call: -; j_call: TRBJ2-4; cdr3_nt: TGTGCCAGCAGCAAATTTTTTGCAGGGACGCCGCCGGGGGTAGCCAAAAACATTCAGTACTTC; cdr3_aa: CASSKFFAGTPPGVAKNIQYF
v_call: TRBV7-6; clone_size: -; d_call: TRBD1; j_call: TRBJ1-1; cdr3_nt: TGTGCCAGCAGCTCACAGGGGATGAACACTGAAGCTTTCTTT; cdr3_aa: CASSSQGMNTEAFF
v_call: TRBV2; clone_size: -; d_call: -; j_call: TRBJ1-2; cdr3_nt: TGTGCCAGCAGCGAACAGGGTGGCTATGGCTACACCTTC; cdr3_aa: CASSEQGGYGYTF
v_call: TRBV5-4; clone_size: -; d_call: -; j_call: TRBJ2-7; cdr3_nt: TGTGCCAGCAGCTCGGTAGTCCAACCTACGCGCGGGGAGCAGTACTTC; cdr3_aa: CASSSVVQPTRGEQYF
v_call: TRBV19; clone_size: -; d_call: TRBD2; j_call: TRBJ2-5; cdr3_nt: TGCTCAGCGGGGGCGGGGTCACAAGAGACCCAGTACTTC; cdr3_aa: CSAGAGSQETQYF
v_call: TRBV7-9; clone_size: -; d_call: -; j_call: TRBJ1-1; cdr3_nt: TGTTCCAGCAGCCCAACTCAGGGGATACCTGAAGCTTTCTTT; cdr3_aa: CSSSPTQGIPEAFF
v_call: TRBV19; clone_size: -; d_call: -; j_call: TRBJ1-4; cdr3_nt: TGTGCCTCTGGGGAGGGAGGGGGTGAAAAACTGTTTTTT; cdr3_aa: CASGEGGGEKLFF
v_call: TRBV4-1; clone_size: -; d_call: TRBD2; j_call: TRBJ2-3; cdr3_nt: TGCGCCAGCAGCCATCCCGGACTAGCGGGGAGCACAGATACGCAGTATTTT; cdr3_aa: CASSHPGLAGSTDTQYF
v_call: TRBV19; clone_size: few; d_call: -; j_call: TRBJ1-4; cdr3_nt: TGTGCCAGTAGTTTGCCTAGGGAAAAACTGTTTTTT; cdr3_aa: CASSLPREKLFF
v_call: TRBV2; clone_size: -; d_call: TRBD2; j_call: TRBJ2-1; cdr3_nt: TGTGCCAGCAGCGTTTCGGGACTAGCGGGGGGCAGCTCCTACAATGAGCAGTTCTTC; cdr3_aa: CASSVSGLAGGSSYNEQFF
v_call: TRBV27; clone_size: once; d_call: -; j_call: TRBJ2-7; cdr3_nt: TGTGCCAGCAGTTCCGGATGGGCCCAGTACTTC; cdr3_aa: CASSSGWAQYF
v_call: TRBV14; clone_size: -; d_call: -; j_call: TRBJ1-4; cdr3_nt: TGTGCCAGCAGCCGGAGCAGCTGGGAAAAACTGTTTTTT; cdr3_aa: CASSRSSWEKLFF
v_call: TRBV10-1; clone_size: -; d_call: TRBD2; j_call: TRBJ2-3; cdr3_nt: TGCGCCAGCAGTGAGGTACTAGCGGGGGGCGCTAGCACAGATACGCAGTATTTT; cdr3_aa: CASSEVLAGGASTDTQYF
v_call: TRBV25-1; clone_size: -; d_call: -; j_call: TRBJ2-3; cdr3_nt: TGTGCCAGCAGTGATACGACGGGGGTTAGCACAGATACGCAGTATTTT; cdr3_aa: CASSDTTGVSTDTQYF
v_call: TRBV6-5; clone_size: -; d_call: TRBD1; j_call: TRBJ1-2; cdr3_nt: TGTGCCAGCAGTCCTCAGGGGGATGGGGCTGGCTACACCTTC; cdr3_aa: CASSPQGDGAGYTF
v_call: TRBV9; clone_size: -; d_call: -; j_call: TRBJ1-2; cdr3_nt: TGTGCCAGCAGCGGGACAGTCGGGGACTATGGCTACACCTTC; cdr3_aa: CASSGTVGDYGYTF
v_call: TRBV7-9; clone_size: -; d_call: -; j_call: TRBJ1-1; cdr3_nt: TGTGCCAGCAGCTCCCGCCTCTACAGGAACTCTTACACTGAAGCTTTCTTT; cdr3_aa: CASSSRLYRNSYTEAFF
v_call: TRBV6-5; clone_size: -; d_call: -; j_call: TRBJ1-5; cdr3_nt: TGTGCCAGCAGTTACTCGAGAAATAGCAATCAGCCCCAGCATTTT; cdr3_aa: CASSYSRNSNQPQHF
v_call: TRBV4-1; clone_size: -; d_call: -; j_call: TRBJ1-1; cdr3_nt: TGCGCCAGCAGCACGGTGAGAGAGACTGAAGCTTTCTTT; cdr3_aa: CASSTVRETEAFF
v_call: TRBV19; clone_size: -; d_call: -; j_call: TRBJ1-2; cdr3_nt: TGTGCCAGTAGGGATTTAACCAGGATCGAGCAGGGCTACACCTTC; cdr3_aa: CASRDLTRIEQGYTF
v_call: TRBV27; clone_size: -; d_call: -; j_call: TRBJ1-1; cdr3_nt: TGTGCCAGCAGGTCGAGGACAGACCTGAACACTGAAGCTTTCTTT; cdr3_aa: CASRSRTDLNTEAFF
v_call: TRBV5-6; clone_size: once; d_call: TRBD2; j_call: TRBJ2-1; cdr3_nt: TGTGCCAGCAGCTATCCTAGCGGGGGGGCCAATGAGCAGTTCTTC; cdr3_aa: CASSYPSGGANEQFF
v_call: TRBV4-1; clone_size: once; d_call: -; j_call: TRBJ1-2; cdr3_nt: TGCGCCAGCAGCCACCCACAGGAGACCAACTATGGCTACACCTTC; cdr3_aa: CASSHPQETNYGYTF
v_call: TRBV30; clone_size: -; d_call: TRBD1; j_call: TRBJ2-7; cdr3_nt: TGTGCCTGGAGTGCCGTCCGGACAGGGATCATGCGAGAGCAGTACTTC; cdr3_aa: CAWSAVRTGIMREQYF
v_call: TRBV6-5; clone_size: -; d_call: TRBD1; j_call: TRBJ2-7; cdr3_nt: TGTGCCAGCAGGCGCAGTACAGGGGATTACGAGCAGTACTTC; cdr3_aa: CASRRSTGDYEQYF
v_call: TRBV12-5; clone_size: -; d_call: TRBD1; j_call: TRBJ1-1; cdr3_nt: TGTGCTAGTGGTTATTCGACAGGGGTCACTGAAGCTTTCTTT; cdr3_aa: CASGYSTGVTEAFF
v_call: TRBV19; clone_size: -; d_call: TRBD2; j_call: TRBJ2-1; cdr3_nt: TGTGCCAGTAGTCCCTCCCAGCGGGGTCCCTACAATGAGCAGTTCTTC; cdr3_aa: CASSPSQRGPYNEQFF
v_call: TRBV18; clone_size: -; d_call: -; j_call: TRBJ1-1; cdr3_nt: TGTGCCAGCTCACCTAGCAGGGACACTGAAGCTTTCTTT; cdr3_aa: CASSPSRDTEAFF
v_call: TRBV5-1; clone_size: -; d_call: -; j_call: TRBJ2-5; cdr3_nt: TGCGCCAGCAGCCCGGACATACAAGAGACCCAGTACTTC; cdr3_aa: CASSPDIQETQYF